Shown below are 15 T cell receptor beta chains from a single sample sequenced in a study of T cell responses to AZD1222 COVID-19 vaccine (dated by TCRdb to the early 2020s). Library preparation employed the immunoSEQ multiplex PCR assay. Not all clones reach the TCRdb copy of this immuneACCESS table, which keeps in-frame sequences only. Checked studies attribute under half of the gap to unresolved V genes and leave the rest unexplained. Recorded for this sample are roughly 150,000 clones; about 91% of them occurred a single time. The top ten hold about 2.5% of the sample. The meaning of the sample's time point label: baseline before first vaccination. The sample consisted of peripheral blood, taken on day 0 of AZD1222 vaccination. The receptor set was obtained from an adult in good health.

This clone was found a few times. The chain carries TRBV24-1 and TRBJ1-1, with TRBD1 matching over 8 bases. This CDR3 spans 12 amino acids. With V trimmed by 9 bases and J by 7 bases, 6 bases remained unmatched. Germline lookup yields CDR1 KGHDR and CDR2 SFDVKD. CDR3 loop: CATSQGASEAFF. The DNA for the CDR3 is TGTGCCACCTCCCAGGGGGCAAGTGAAGCTTTCTTT.

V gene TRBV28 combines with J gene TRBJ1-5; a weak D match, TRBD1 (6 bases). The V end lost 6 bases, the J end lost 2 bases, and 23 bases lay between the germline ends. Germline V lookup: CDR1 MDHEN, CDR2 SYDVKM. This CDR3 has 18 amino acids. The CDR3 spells CASRAPGHSGPGNQPQHF. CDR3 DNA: TGTGCCAGCAGGGCTCCGGGACACAGTGGACCTGGCAATCAGCCCCAGCATTTT.

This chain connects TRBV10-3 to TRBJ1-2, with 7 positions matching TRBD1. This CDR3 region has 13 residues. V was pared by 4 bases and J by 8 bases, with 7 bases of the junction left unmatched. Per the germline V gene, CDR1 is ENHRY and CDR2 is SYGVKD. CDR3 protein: CAISGGQLGGYTF. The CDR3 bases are TGTGCCATCAGTGGGGGACAGTTGGGAGGCTACACCTTC.

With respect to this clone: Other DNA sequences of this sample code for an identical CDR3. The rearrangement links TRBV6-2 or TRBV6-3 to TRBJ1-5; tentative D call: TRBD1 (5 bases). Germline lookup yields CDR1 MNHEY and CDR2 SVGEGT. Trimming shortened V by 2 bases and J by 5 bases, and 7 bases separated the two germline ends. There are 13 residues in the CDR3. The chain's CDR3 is CASSYRGHQPQHF. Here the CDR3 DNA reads TGTGCCAGCAGTTACAGGGGCCATCAGCCCCAGCATTTT.

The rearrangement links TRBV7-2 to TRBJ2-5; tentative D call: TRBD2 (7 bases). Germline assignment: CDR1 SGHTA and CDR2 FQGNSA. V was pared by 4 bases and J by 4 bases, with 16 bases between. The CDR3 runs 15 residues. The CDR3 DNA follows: TGTGCCAGCAGCTCCTATAGGGGGGGGCCAGAGACCCAGTACTTC. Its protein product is CASSSYRGGPETQYF.

The CDR3 DNA sequence: TGCGCCAGCAGCTTGGATGTTAGCTCCTACAATGAGCAGTTCTTC. As protein: CASSLDVSSYNEQFF. The chain uses TRBV5-1 and TRBJ2-1; D not certain. Germline-derived CDR1 and CDR2 are SGHRS and YFSETQ. This CDR3 is built from 15 residues. V was clipped by 0 bases and J by 0 bases, with 7 bases between them.

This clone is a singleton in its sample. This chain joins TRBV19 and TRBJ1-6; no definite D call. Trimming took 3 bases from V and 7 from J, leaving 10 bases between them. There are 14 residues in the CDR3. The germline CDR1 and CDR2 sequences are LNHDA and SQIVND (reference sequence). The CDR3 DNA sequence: TGTGCCAGTAGTATTGGCAGTACCAATTCACCCCTCCACTTT. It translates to CASSIGSTNSPLHF.

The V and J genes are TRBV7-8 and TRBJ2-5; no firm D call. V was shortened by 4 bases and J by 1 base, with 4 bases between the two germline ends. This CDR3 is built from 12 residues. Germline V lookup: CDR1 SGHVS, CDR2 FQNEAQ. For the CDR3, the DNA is TGTGCCAGCAGCTGGTTCCAAGAGACCCAGTACTTC. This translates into CASSWFQETQYF.

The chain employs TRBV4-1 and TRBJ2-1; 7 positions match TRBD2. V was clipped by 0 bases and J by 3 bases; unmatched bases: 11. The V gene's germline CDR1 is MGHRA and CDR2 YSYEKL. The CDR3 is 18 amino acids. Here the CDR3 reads CASSQDGPPGGYYNEQFF. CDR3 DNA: TGCGCCAGCAGCCAAGATGGGCCGCCCGGGGGGTACTACAATGAGCAGTTCTTC.

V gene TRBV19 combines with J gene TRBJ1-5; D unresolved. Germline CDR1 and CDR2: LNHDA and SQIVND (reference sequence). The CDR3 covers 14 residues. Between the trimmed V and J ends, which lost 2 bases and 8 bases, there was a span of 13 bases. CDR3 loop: CASSISELWEPQHF. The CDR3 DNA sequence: TGTGCCAGTAGTATAAGTGAACTCTGGGAGCCCCAGCATTTT. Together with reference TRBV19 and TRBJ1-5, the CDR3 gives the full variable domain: DGGITQSPKYLFRKEGQNVTLSCEQNLNHDAMYWYRQDPGQGLRLIYYSQIVNDFQKGDIAEGYSVSREKKESFPLTVTSAQKNPTAFYLCASSISELWEPQHFGDGTRLSIL.

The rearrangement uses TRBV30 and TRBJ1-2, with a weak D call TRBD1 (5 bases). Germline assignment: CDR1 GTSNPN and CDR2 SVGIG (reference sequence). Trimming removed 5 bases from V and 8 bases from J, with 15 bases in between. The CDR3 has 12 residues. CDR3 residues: CAWGTGWGGYTF. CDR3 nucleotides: TGTGCCTGGGGAACAGGCTGGGGAGGCTACACCTTC.

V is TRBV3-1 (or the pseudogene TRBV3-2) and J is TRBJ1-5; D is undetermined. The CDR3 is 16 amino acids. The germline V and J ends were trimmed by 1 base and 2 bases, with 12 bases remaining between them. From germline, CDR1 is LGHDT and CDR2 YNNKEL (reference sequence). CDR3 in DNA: TGTGCCAGCAGCCAAGGAAGGGAGGGTGGCAATCAGCCCCAGCATTTT. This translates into CASSQGREGGNQPQHF.

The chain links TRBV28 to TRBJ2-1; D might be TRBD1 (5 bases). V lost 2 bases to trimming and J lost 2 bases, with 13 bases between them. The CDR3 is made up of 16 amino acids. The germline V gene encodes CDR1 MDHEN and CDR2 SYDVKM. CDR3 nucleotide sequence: TGTGCCAGCAGTTTACAGGGTGGGGTAACCTACAATGAGCAGTTCTTC. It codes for CASSLQGGVTYNEQFF.

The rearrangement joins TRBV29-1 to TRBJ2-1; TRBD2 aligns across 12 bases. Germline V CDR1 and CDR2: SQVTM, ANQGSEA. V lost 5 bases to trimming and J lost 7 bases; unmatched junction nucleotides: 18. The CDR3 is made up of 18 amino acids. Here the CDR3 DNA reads TGCAGCGTTTGGGGGGGCGGACTAGCGGGACATCACGGGAATGAGCAGTTCTTC. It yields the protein CSVWGGGLAGHHGNEQFF.

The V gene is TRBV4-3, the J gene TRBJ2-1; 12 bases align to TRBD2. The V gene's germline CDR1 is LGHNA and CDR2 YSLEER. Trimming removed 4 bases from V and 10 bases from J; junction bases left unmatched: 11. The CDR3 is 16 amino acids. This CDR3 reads CASSRMTGLAGEEQFF. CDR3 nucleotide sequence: TGCGCCAGCAGCCGAATGACGGGACTAGCGGGTGAGGAGCAGTTCTTC.